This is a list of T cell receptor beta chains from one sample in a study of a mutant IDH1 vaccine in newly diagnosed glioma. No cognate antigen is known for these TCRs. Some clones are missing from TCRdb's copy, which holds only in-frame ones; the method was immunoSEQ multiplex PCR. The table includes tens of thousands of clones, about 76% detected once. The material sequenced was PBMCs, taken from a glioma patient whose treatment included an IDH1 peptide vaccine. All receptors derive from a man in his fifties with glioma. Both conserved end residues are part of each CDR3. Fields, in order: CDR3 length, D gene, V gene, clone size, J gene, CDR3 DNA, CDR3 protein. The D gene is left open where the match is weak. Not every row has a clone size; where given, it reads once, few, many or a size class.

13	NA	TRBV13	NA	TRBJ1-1	TGTGCCAGCAGCCCCAGGGGGAACACTGAAGCTTTCTTT	CASSPRGNTEAFF
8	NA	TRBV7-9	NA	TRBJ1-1	TGTGCCAGCGGGGAAGCTTTCTTT	CASGEAFF
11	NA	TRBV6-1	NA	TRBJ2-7	TGTGCCAGCAGTGCCCACTACGAGCAGTACTTC	CASSAHYEQYF
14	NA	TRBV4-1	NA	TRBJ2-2	TGCGCCAGCACCCGACAGGAGAACACCGGGGAGCTGTTTTTT	CASTRQENTGELFF
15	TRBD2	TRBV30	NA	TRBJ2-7	TGTGCCTGGAGCAGACTAGCGGGGGGCCCTTTCGAGCAGTACTTC	CAWSRLAGGPFEQYF
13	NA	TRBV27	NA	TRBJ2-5	TGTGCCAGCAGTTTAGGCCCTCGTTTAGAGCAGTACTTC	CASSLGPRLEQYF
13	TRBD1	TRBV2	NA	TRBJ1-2	TGTGCCAGCAGTTTGGACAGGGTCTATGGCTACACCTTC	CASSLDRVYGYTF
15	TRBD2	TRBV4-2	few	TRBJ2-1	TGTGCCAGCAGCCAAACTAGCGGGGGTTTCGATGAGCAGTTCTTC	CASSQTSGGFDEQFF
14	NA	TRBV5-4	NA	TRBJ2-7	TGTGCCAGCAGTCCCGGGACGCCTTCTAGCGAGCAGTACTTC	CASSPGTPSSEQYF
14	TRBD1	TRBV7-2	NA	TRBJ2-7	TGTGCCAGCAGCCCCGGGACAGCCTACTACGAGCAGTACTTC	CASSPGTAYYEQYF
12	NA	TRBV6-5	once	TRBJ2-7	TGTGCCAGCAGCCTTACGTCGGGCAAGGAGTACTTC	CASSLTSGKEYF
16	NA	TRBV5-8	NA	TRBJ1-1	TGTGCCAGCAGCTTTGTCAGGACCTCGATGAACACTGAAGCTTTCTTT	CASSFVRTSMNTEAFF
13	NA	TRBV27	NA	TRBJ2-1	TGTGCCAGCAGCTCTGGCCCTCTCAATGAGCAGTTCTTC	CASSSGPLNEQFF
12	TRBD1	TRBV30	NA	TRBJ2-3	TGTGCCTGGGCACGGGGAAGGACAGGGCAGTATTTT	CAWARGRTGQYF
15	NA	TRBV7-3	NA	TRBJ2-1	TGTGCCAGCAGCTCCACAGGATCATCCTACAATGAGCAGTTCTTC	CASSSTGSSYNEQFF
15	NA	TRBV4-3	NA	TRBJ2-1	TGCGCCAGCGCGCTGTCCGGGACACAATACAATGAGCAGTTCTTC	CASALSGTQYNEQFF
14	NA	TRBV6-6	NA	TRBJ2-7	TGTGCCAGCAGTTCCCGACTAAATTCCTACGAGCAGTACTTC	CASSSRLNSYEQYF
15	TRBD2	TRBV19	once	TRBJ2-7	TGTGCCAGTCGGACTAGCGGGGCGAGCTCCTACGAGCAGTACTTC	CASRTSGASSYEQYF
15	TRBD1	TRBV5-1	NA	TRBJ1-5	TGCGCCAGCAGCTTGGGGACAGGGGTGAATCAGCCCCAGCATTTT	CASSLGTGVNQPQHF
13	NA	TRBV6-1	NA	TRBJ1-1	TGTGCCAGCAACGGACCCGTGAACACTGAAGCTTTCTTT	CASNGPVNTEAFF
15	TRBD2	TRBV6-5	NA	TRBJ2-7	TGTGCCAGCAGTACGCCTAGCGGGGGGATCTACGAGCAGTACTTC	CASSTPSGGIYEQYF
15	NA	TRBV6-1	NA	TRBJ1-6	TGTGCCAGCAGTGAAGTGGCGACGGCCGGTTCACCCCTCCACTTT	CASSEVATAGSPLHF
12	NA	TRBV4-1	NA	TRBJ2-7	TGCGCCAGCAGCACGGAGACCCACGAGCAGTACTTC	CASSTETHEQYF
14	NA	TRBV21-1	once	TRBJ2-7	TGTGCCAGCAGCAAAGACGGGGGGTTCTACGAGCAGTACTTC	CASSKDGGFYEQYF
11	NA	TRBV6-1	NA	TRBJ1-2	TGTGCCAGCAGTGAAACCAGAGGCTACACCTTC	CASSETRGYTF
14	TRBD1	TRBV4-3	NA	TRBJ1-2	TGCGCCAGCAGCCAAGTAGGGACAGCCTATGGCTACACCTTC	CASSQVGTAYGYTF
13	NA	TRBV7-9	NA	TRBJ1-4	TGTGCCAGCAGCCTTGAGAGGAATGAAAAACTGTTTTTT	CASSLERNEKLFF
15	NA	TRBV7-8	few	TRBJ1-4	TGTGCCAGCAGCCAGGGGACGGGGGCTAATGAAAAACTGTTTTTT	CASSQGTGANEKLFF
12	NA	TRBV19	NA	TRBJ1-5	TGTGCCAGCCGGGCCCTTGAGCAGCCCCAGCATTTT	CASRALEQPQHF
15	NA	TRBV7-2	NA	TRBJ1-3	TGTGCCAGCAGCTTATGGGGGCGTTCGGGAAACACCATATATTTT	CASSLWGRSGNTIYF